This TCR beta chain was identified during a study of T cell responses to AZD1222 COVID-19 vaccine. This table comes from immunoSEQ multiplex PCR, and its TCRdb copy is limited to in-frame clones, with some not included. The sample includes under 200,000 clones, around 93% of them seen just once. The germline V gene encodes CDR1 SGHDN and CDR2 FVKESK. The CDR3 totals 14 residues. Between the trimmed V and J ends, which lost 1 base and 0 bases, there was a span of 7 bases. Sequencing used peripheral blood, obtained on day 0 of AZD1222 vaccination. The chain joins TRBV14 to TRBJ2-7; no firm D call. The receptor was isolated from an adult in good health. The CDR3 coding sequence is TGTGCCAGCAGCCAAGGACTGAGCTCCTACGAGCAGTACTTC. It specifies CASSQGLSSYEQYF.